This T cell receptor (beta chain) was obtained from a study of blood T cell repertoires in COVID-19. There are 16 residues in the CDR3. Germline V gene lookup returns CDR1 SGHTA and CDR2 FQGTGA. V was clipped by 0 bases and J by 7 bases; unmatched bases: 8. Concerning this clone itself: Other DNA sequences in this sample translate to the same CDR3.

The data were produced by immunoSEQ multiplex PCR, yet TCRdb's version contains in-frame clones alone and is incomplete. The table lists 440,000 or so clones, approximately 91% of them singletons. Sequencing input: peripheral blood. The chain joins TRBV7-3 to TRBJ2-1; 8 nucleotides match TRBD1. This receptor was obtained from a woman in her 40s with COVID-19, enrolled during active disease. The CDR3 loop is CASSLTRGQGANEQFF. Written as DNA, the CDR3 is TGTGCCAGCAGCTTAACGAGGGGGCAGGGGGCAAATGAGCAGTTCTTC.